A few counts support the clone carrying this T cell receptor beta chain. This CDR3 spans 12 amino acids. V was cut by 0 bases and J by 2 bases, with 3 bases left in between. The germline gives CDR1 SQVTM, CDR2 ANQGSEA. The sample's treatment: oral pan-JAK inhibitor, 5-10 mg twice daily. Sequencing used cDNA as its template, made by extracting RNA and reverse transcribing it. Measured with immunoSEQ multiplex PCR; TCRdb has only the in-frame clones, and not every one. The table lists about 180,000 clones, roughly 50% of them singletons. The source of the sample is a study of CD8+ T cells in alopecia areata. Whole-study context: Treated individuals took tofacitinib by mouth, 5 to 10 mg twice daily.

The starting material was CD8+ T cells sorted from blood, obtained at week 24, from a patient treated with tofacitinib. The J gene is TRBJ2-3, the V gene TRBV29-1; D uncertain. The TCR comes from a human donor with alopecia areata. This chain's CDR3 is CSVEETTDTQYF. The CDR3 DNA follows: TGCAGCGTTGAAGAGACCACAGATACGCAGTATTTT.